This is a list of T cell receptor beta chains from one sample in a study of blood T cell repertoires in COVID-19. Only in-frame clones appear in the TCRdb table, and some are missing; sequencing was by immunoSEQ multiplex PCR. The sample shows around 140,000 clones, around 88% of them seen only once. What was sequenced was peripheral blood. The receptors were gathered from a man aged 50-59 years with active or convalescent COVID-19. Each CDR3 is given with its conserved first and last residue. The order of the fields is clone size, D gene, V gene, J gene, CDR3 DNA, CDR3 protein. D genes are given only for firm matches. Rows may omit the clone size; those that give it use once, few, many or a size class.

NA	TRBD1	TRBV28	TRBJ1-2	TGTGCCAGCAGTTTAGGCTTCCAGGGGGCGATTGGCTACACCTTC	CASSLGFQGAIGYTF
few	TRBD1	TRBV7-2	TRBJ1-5	TGTGCCAGCACCTATAACAGGGGCGCTGGTCAGCCCCAGCATTTT	CASTYNRGAGQPQHF
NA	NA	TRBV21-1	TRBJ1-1	TGTGCCAGCAGCTCTCGTCTGACAGGGGACAAGAACACTGAAGCTTTCTTT	CASSSRLTGDKNTEAFF
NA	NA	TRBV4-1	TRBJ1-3	TGCGCCAGCAGCCAAGGGTGGGGGGGTGCTGGAAACACCATATATTTT	CASSQGWGGAGNTIYF
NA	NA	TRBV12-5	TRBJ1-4	TGTGCTAGTGGACCCCTCCCTAGTAATGAAAAACTGTTTTTT	CASGPLPSNEKLFF
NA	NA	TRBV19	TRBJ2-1	TGTGCCAGTACCGAAAGCCCAGGGCTCTACAATGAGCAGTTCTTC	CASTESPGLYNEQFF
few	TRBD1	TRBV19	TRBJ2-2	TGTGCCAGTAGTGACAGGGAGCGCTACACCGGGGAGCTGTTTTTT	CASSDRERYTGELFF
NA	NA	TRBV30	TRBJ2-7	TGTGCCTGGAGCGTAGGGGGCTCCTACGAGCAGTACTTC	CAWSVGGSYEQYF
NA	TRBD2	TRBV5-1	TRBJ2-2	TGCGCCAGCAGCTTGGAGGGACTAGCGGACACCGGGGAGCTGTTTTTT	CASSLEGLADTGELFF
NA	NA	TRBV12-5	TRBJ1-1	TGTGCTAGTGTTGGACATCTGAACACTGAAGCTTTCTTT	CASVGHLNTEAFF
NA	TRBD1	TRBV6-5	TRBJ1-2	TGTGCCAGCAGCCGACAGGGAGGAGGTGGCTACACCTTC	CASSRQGGGGYTF
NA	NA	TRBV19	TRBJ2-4	TGTGCCAGTAGTACACAGGGGGGGGCCAAAAACATTCAGTACTTC	CASSTQGGAKNIQYF
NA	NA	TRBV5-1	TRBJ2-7	TGCGCCAGCAGCGCCGAGGGCTACGAGCAGTACTTC	CASSAEGYEQYF
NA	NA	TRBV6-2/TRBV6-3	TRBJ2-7	TGTGCCAGCAGTCACGACTCGGGCGAGCAGTACTTC	CASSHDSGEQYF
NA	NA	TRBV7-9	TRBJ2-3	TGTGCCAGCAGCTCGGACAGGGCGGGAGGGCCGGTAGGGACAGATACGCAGTATTTT	CASSSDRAGGPVGTDTQYF
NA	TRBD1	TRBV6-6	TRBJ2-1	TGTGCCAGCAACGTTCCGGGACAGGGTGGCCATGAGCAGTTCTTC	CASNVPGQGGHEQFF
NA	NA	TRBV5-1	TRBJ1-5	TGCGCCAGCCGATTAGGGGTCTCCGGCAATCAGCCCCAGCATTTT	CASRLGVSGNQPQHF
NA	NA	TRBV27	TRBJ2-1	TGTGCCAGCAGTTTCTCCCGGAATGAGCAGTTCTTC	CASSFSRNEQFF
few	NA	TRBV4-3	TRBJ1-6	TGCGCCAGCAGCCAAGATATGGCAGGAAATAATTCACCCCTCCACTTT	CASSQDMAGNNSPLHF
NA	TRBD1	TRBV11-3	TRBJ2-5	TGTGCCAGCAGCCCAGGGGAGGACAGGGCAGAGACCCAGTACTTC	CASSPGEDRAETQYF
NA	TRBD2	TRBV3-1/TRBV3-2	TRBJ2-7	TGTGCCAGTCGACGGATGGCTAGCGGGGGAACCTACGAGCAGTACTTC	CASRRMASGGTYEQYF
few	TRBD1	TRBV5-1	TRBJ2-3	TGCGCCAGCAGCCAATCCGGGACAGGGGGAACAGATACGCAGTATTTT	CASSQSGTGGTDTQYF
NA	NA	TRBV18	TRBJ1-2	TGTGCCAGCTCAAGCGGGGAGGCTGGCTACACCTTC	CASSSGEAGYTF
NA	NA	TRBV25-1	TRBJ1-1	TGTGCCAGCAGTGAATATGGACAGTCTGAAGCTTTCTTT	CASSEYGQSEAFF